A single sample is the source of the 21 T cell receptor beta chains below, sequenced in a study of cytomegalovirus exposure and HLA in healthy donors. With 60 Vbeta and 13 Jbeta primers, the PCR was carried out. The data were produced by immunoSEQ multiplex PCR, yet TCRdb's version contains in-frame clones alone and is incomplete. Found here are about 170,000 clones, over 65% of them singletons; the top ten hold 0.6% to 0.95%. What was sequenced was PBMCs. These TCRs come from a female donor in good health and CMV-seronegative.

This clone showed up just a few times. The chain links TRBV4-1 to TRBJ1-2; TRBD1 aligns across 7 bases. Germline CDR1 reads MGHRA; CDR2 reads YSYEKL. Trimming at V came to 4 bases and at J to 7 bases, leaving 6 bases not matched to a gene. The CDR3 contains 13 residues. The CDR3 sequence is CASSPGGIGGYTF. DNA for the CDR3: TGCGCCAGCAGCCCAGGGGGTATCGGTGGCTACACCTTC.

This chain links TRBV4-2 with TRBJ2-3; D perhaps matches TRBD2 (5 bases). Germline V gene data show CDR1 as LGHNA and CDR2 as YNFKEQ. CDR3 length: 20 amino acids. V lost 0 bases and J 1 base, leaving 23 bases between the germline ends. CDR3: CASSQDQPLLSVPGTDTQYF. CDR3 bases: TGTGCCAGCAGCCAAGATCAGCCTCTCCTTAGCGTCCCGGGCACAGATACGCAGTATTTT.

The genes are TRBV9 and TRBJ2-1, with TRBD2 matching over 9 bases. The CDR3 extends over 12 amino acids. Looked up from germline, CDR1 is SGDLS and CDR2 is YYNGEE. With V trimmed by 4 bases and J by 10 bases, 3 bases remained unmatched. CDR3 in amino acids: CASSLTSGEQFF. DNA for the CDR3: TGTGCCAGCAGCCTTACTAGCGGGGAGCAGTTCTTC. The complete variable domain, with remaining parts taken from reference TRBV9 and TRBJ2-1, reads DSGVTQTPKHLITATGQRVTLRCSPRSGDLSVYWYQQSLDQGLQFLIQYYNGEERAKGNILERFSAQQFPDLHSELNLSSLELGDSALYFCASSLTSGEQFFGPGTRLTVL.

The rearrangement uses TRBV30 and TRBJ1-3; D unresolved. Germline CDR1 GTSNPN, CDR2 SVGIG (reference sequence). Trimming cost V 6 bases and J 0 bases, with 12 bases left between them. This CDR3 is 14 amino acids long. The DNA for the CDR3 is TGTGCCTGCACCAGACACCACTCTGGAAACACCATATATTTT. This codes for CACTRHHSGNTIYF.

The chain employs TRBV4-3 and TRBJ2-1; 11 positions agree with TRBD2. CDR3 length: 16 amino acids. The germline V gene encodes CDR1 LGHNA and CDR2 YSLEER. The J segment lost 0 bases and the V segment lost 5 bases, leaving 3 bases of the junction unmatched. CDR3 in amino acids: CASSRTSGFSYNEQFF. The DNA for the CDR3 is TGCGCCAGCAGCAGGACTAGCGGGTTCTCCTACAATGAGCAGTTCTTC.

The chain combines TRBV6-6 with TRBJ1-5; D is uncertain. V gave up 5 bases and J gave up 0 bases, with 8 bases separating them. The CDR3 has 14 residues. From germline, CDR1 is MNHNY and CDR2 SVGAGI (reference sequence). DNA of the CDR3: TGTGCCAGCAGTCGATCACTTAGCAATCAGCCCCAGCATTTT. It translates to CASSRSLSNQPQHF.

V usage is TRBV5-1 and J usage is TRBJ1-2; 8 nucleotides agree with TRBD1. CDR3 length: 16 amino acids. The V and J ends lost 3 bases and 3 bases, in that order; junction bases with no gene match: 10. Germline V lookup: CDR1 SGHRS, CDR2 YFSETQ. The CDR3 loop is CASSSRTGFIDYGYTF. The CDR3 bases are TGCGCCAGCAGCTCCCGGACAGGGTTTATTGACTATGGCTACACCTTC.

The chain combines TRBV21-1 with TRBJ2-1; the D call of TRBD2 is as the table states it, not checked on the DNA. TRBV21-1 is tagged as a pseudogene. The CDR3 is 17 residues long. The CDR3 sequence is CASSASELAGAYNEQFF. CDR3 coding DNA: TGTGCCAGCAGCGCTTCTGAACTAGCGGGGGCCTACAATGAGCAGTTCTTC.

The rearrangement joins TRBV10-3 to TRBJ2-2, with 11 bases fitting TRBD2. This CDR3 has 15 amino acids. After removal of 4 bases from V and 8 bases from J, the junction contained 6 bases not matched to a gene. Looked up from germline, CDR1 is ENHRY and CDR2 is SYGVKD. The CDR3 loop reads CAISGTSGSKGELFF. The DNA for the CDR3 is TGTGCCATCAGTGGGACTAGCGGGTCTAAGGGGGAGCTGTTTTTT.

The rearrangement joins TRBV5-6 to TRBJ1-3; a weak D match, TRBD1 (6 bases). Germline values: CDR1 SGHDT, CDR2 YYEEEE. The CDR3 covers 17 residues. V was trimmed by 2 bases and J by 0 bases, leaving 15 bases between them. CDR3 nucleotides: TGTGCCAGCAGCTTAACCCGGGACAAGATCTCTGGAAACACCATATATTTT. This sequence encodes CASSLTRDKISGNTIYF.

The chain combines TRBV6-6 with TRBJ1-2; 9 nucleotides align to TRBD1. The trim removed 5 bases at V and 13 bases at J, leaving 8 bases unmatched. Germline V gene sequence: CDR1 MNHNY, CDR2 SVGAGI (reference sequence). The CDR3 covers 12 residues. CDR3 in DNA: TGTGCCAGCAGTCCCAGACAGGGGGAGGGCACCTTC. Protein sequence: CASSPRQGEGTF.

The chain employs TRBV28 and TRBJ2-7; 9 positions match TRBD2. This CDR3 has 18 amino acids. Losses at the gene ends were 7 bases for V and 0 bases for J; bases not matched to a gene: 16. Germline V gene lookup returns CDR1 MDHEN and CDR2 SYDVKM. CDR3 DNA sequence: TGTGCCAGCAAAGGGCTAGCGGGATTCGGGTTAAACTCCTACGAGCAGTACTTC. Translating it yields CASKGLAGFGLNSYEQYF.

The chain links TRBV7-8 to TRBJ2-2; D is unresolved. V shed 3 bases and J shed 0 bases, with 11 bases lying between them. The germline CDR1 and CDR2 sequences are SGHVS and FQNEAQ. The CDR3 runs to 16 residues. The CDR3 protein is CASSFLLSSNTGELFF. DNA for the CDR3: TGTGCCAGCAGCTTTCTCCTATCCTCGAACACCGGGGAGCTGTTTTTT.

The chain links TRBV2 to TRBJ2-7, with 14 bases fitting TRBD2. V was clipped by 6 bases and J by 11 bases; unmatched bases: 15. This CDR3 is built from 16 residues. Per the germline V gene, CDR1 is SNHLY and CDR2 is FYNNEI. The CDR3 spells CASRQGTSGSSLVEYF. For the CDR3, the DNA is TGTGCCAGCAGGCAAGGGACTAGCGGGAGTTCATTGGTAGAGTACTTC.

The chain employs TRBV7-9 and TRBJ1-1; 9 bases fit TRBD1. CDR1 is SEHNR, CDR2 FQNEAQ, per germline (reference sequence). V shed 6 bases, J shed 5 bases, and the junction held 7 bases outside the gene matches. This CDR3 region has 14 residues. The CDR3 DNA reads TGTGCCAGCAGGGTACAGGGGGCGCGTACTGAAGCTTTCTTT. As protein: CASRVQGARTEAFF.

The CDR3 nucleotides are TGTGCCATCAGTGAGGGGGGAGGGCAGCCCCAGCATTTT. Translated: CAISEGGGQPQHF. V usage is TRBV10-3 and J usage is TRBJ1-5, with D possibly TRBD1 on 5 matching bases. Per germline, CDR1 ENHRY and CDR2 SYGVKD. There are 13 residues in the CDR3. V was pared by 2 bases and J by 7 bases, with 9 bases between.

The chain links TRBV5-1 to TRBJ1-3, with 7 bases identical to TRBD1. The junction had 5 bases not matched to a gene; V was cut back by 0 bases and J by 2 bases. Per germline, CDR1 SGHRS and CDR2 YFSETQ. This CDR3 has 16 amino acids. The CDR3, as DNA: TGCGCCAGCAGCTTGGCTGACAGGGTAACTGGAAACACCATATATTTT. Protein: CASSLADRVTGNTIYF.

The rearrangement links TRBV15 to TRBJ1-2; possibly TRBD1 for D (6 bases). The length of the CDR3 is 14 residues. Germline V gene lookup returns CDR1 LNHNV and CDR2 YYDKDF (reference sequence). The V and J ends lost 3 bases and 7 bases respectively, with 15 bases between them. The CDR3 sequence is CATSSPTGRGGYTF. CDR3 coding DNA: TGTGCCACCAGCAGTCCTACAGGGAGGGGTGGCTACACCTTC.

V is TRBV5-5 and J is TRBJ1-1; D is unclear. The V gene's germline CDR1 is SGHKS and CDR2 YYEKEE (reference sequence). V lost 2 bases and J 0 bases, leaving 14 bases between the germline ends. The CDR3 is 16 residues long. CDR3 loop: CASSFLPPDMNTEAFF. DNA for the CDR3: TGTGCCAGCAGCTTTCTCCCTCCCGACATGAACACTGAAGCTTTCTTT.

J is TRBJ2-3 and V is TRBV4-2, with a possible D match to TRBD1 (6 bases). CDR1 is LGHNA and CDR2 is YNFKEQ in the germline V gene. V lost 4 bases and J lost 0, with 17 bases in between. The length of the CDR3 is 17 residues. Here the CDR3 DNA reads TGTGCCAGCAGCCGGGTGGGGGCTCAAGCTAGCACAGATACGCAGTATTTT. It codes for CASSRVGAQASTDTQYF.

The chain carries TRBV7-9 and TRBJ2-3, with D maybe TRBD1 (6 bases). This CDR3 spans 14 amino acids. V was clipped by 5 bases and J by 6 bases, with 15 bases between them. Germline CDR1 is SEHNR and CDR2 is FQNEAQ (reference sequence). The CDR3 region has the DNA TGTGCCAGCAGCCCCAGGACAGCGACGGATACGCAGTATTTT. Protein: CASSPRTATDTQYF.